This T cell receptor beta chain is drawn from a study of vaccination effects on CD4 cells after COVID-19. Overall study: Post-vaccine draws lagged the second dose by a median of 72 days.

Concerning this clone: The antigen remains undetermined.

The CDR3 loop spans 15 amino acids. Trimming took 3 bases from V and 4 from J, leaving 13 bases between them. The germline gives CDR1 KGHSH, CDR2 LQKENI. The ViraFEST assay expanded antigen-specific CD4+ T cells with viral peptide pools before sequencing. Subsequent to a culture period of under 11 days, CD4+ T cells were isolated. Participants completed two doses of the BNT162b2 or mRNA-1273 vaccine. Cultures of a few million PBMC per well contained roughly 9.4 IU/ml IL-2 plus 10 ug/ml peptides. Half the medium was replaced with IL-2 medium on days 3 and 7. Produced via immunoSEQ multiplex PCR; TCRdb's table is partial and in-frame only. The sample records around 67,000 clones, 70% to 90% being singletons. Findings of the study overall: Late post-vaccination samples showed marked contraction of infection- and vaccine-induced clones.

The origin of this receptor is a human donor who received a COVID-19 vaccine. Sequences were derived from CD4+ T cells from PBMCs cultured with HCoV-229E spike peptides, sampled after COVID-19 vaccination. J is TRBJ2-1 and V is TRBV18; D unclear. The CDR3 sequence: CASSPTQGRYNEQFF. Written as DNA, the CDR3 is TGTGCCAGCTCACCCACACAAGGGCGGTACAATGAGCAGTTCTTC. The full variable domain, in which reference TRBV18 and TRBJ2-1 provide the parts outside the CDR3, is NAGVMQNPRHLVRRRGQEARLRCSPMKGHSHVYWYRQLPEEGLKFMVYLQKENIIDESGMPKERFSAEFPKEGPSILRIQQVVRGDSAAYFCASSPTQGRYNEQFFGPGTRLTVL.